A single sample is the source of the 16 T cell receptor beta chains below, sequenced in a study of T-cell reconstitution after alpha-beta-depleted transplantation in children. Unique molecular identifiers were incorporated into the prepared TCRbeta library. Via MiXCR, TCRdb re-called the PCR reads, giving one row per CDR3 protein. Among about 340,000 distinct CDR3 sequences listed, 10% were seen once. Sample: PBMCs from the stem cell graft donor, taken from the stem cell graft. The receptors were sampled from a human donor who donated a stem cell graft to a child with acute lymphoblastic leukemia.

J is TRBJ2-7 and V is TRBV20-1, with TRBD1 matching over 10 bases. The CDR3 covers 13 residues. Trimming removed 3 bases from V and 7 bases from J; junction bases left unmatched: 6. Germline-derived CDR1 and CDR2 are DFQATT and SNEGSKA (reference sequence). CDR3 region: CSASLDRGLEQYF. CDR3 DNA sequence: TGCAGTGCTAGCCTCGACAGGGGGCTAGAGCAGTACTTC.

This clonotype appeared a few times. CDR3 loop: CASSESPGEVSRYEQYF. CDR3 DNA: TGCGCCAGCAGTGAGTCTCCAGGGGAGGTTTCCCGGTACGAGCAGTACTTC. The rearrangement joins TRBV10-2 to TRBJ2-7; the D call may be TRBD1 or TRBD2 (6 bases each). Germline values: CDR1 WSHSY, CDR2 SAAADI. Between the trimmed V and J ends, which lost 0 bases and 4 bases, there was a span of 19 bases. The CDR3 consists of 17 residues.

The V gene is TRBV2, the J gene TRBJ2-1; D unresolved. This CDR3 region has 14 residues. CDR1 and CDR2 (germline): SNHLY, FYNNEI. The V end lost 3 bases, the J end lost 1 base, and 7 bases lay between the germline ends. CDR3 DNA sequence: TGTGCCAGCAGTGAGGCCGAATCCTACAATGAGCAGTTCTTC. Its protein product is CASSEAESYNEQFF.

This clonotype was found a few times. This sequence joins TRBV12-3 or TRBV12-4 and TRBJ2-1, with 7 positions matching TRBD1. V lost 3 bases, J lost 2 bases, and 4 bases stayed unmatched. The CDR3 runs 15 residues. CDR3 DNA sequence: TGTGCCAGCAGTTTGGGGGACAGACCCTACAATGAGCAGTTCTTC. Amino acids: CASSLGDRPYNEQFF.

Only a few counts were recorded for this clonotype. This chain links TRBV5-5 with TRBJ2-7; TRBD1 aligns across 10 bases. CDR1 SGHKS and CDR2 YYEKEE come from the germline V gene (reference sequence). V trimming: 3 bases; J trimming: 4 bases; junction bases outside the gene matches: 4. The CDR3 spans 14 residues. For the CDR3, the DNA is TGTGCCAGCAGCTCGGACAGGGGGGCTTACGAGCAGTACTTC. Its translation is CASSSDRGAYEQYF.

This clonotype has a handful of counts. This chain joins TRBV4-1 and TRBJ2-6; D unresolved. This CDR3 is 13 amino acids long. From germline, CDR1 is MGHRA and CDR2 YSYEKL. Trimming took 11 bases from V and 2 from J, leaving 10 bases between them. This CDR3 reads CAASRTGANVLTF. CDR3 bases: TGCGCCGCGAGTAGAACTGGGGCCAACGTCCTGACTTTC.

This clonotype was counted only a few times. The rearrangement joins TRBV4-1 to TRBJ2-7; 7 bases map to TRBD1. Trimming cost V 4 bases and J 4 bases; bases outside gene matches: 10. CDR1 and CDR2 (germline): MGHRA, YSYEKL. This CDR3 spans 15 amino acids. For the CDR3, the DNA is TGCGCCAGCAGCCCCCAAGTTCAGGGGGAGTACGAGCAGTACTTC. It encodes CASSPQVQGEYEQYF.

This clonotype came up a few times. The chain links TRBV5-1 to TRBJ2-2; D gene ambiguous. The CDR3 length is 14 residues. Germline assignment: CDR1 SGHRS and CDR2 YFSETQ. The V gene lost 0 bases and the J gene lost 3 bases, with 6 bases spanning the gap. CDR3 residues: CASSLVSHTGELFF. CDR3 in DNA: TGCGCCAGCAGCTTGGTTTCCCACACCGGGGAGCTGTTTTTT. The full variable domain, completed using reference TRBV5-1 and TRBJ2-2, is KAGVTQTPRYLIKTRGQQVTLSCSPISGHRSVSWYQQTPGQGLQFLFEYFSETQRNKGNFPGRFSGRQFSNSRSEMNVSTLELGDSALYLCASSLVSHTGELFFGEGSRLTVL.

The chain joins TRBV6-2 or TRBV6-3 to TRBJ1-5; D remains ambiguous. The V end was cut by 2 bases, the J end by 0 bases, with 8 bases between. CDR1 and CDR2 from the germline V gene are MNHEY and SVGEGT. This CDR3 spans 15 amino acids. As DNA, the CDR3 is TGTGCCAGCAGTTACCGCGGGGATAGCAATCAGCCCCAGCATTTT. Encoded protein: CASSYRGDSNQPQHF.

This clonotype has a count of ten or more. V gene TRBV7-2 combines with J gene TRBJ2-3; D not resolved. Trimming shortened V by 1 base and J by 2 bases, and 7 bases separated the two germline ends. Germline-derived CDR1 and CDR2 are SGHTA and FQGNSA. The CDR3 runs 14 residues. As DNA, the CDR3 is TGTGCCAGCAGCTTAGAGGCTAACACAGATACGCAGTATTTT. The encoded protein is CASSLEANTDTQYF.

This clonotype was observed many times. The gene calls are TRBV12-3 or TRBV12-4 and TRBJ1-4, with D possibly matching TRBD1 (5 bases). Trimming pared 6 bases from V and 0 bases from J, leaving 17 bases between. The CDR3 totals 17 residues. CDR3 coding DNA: TGTGCCAGCAGGGGGGACGGTTTTGCCGCAACTAATGAAAAACTGTTTTTT. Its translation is CASRGDGFAATNEKLFF.

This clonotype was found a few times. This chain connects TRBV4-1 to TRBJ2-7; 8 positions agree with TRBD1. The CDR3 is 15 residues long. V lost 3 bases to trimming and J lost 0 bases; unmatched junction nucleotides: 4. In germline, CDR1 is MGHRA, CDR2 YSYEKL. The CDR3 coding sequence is TGCGCCAGCAGCCAGACAGGGGCCTTCTCCTACGAGCAGTACTTC. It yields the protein CASSQTGAFSYEQYF.

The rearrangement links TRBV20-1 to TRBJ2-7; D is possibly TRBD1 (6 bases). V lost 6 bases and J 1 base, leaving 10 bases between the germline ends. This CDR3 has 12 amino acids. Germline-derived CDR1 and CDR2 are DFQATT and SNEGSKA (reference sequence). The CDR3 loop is CSAATGSYEQYF. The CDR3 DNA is TGCAGTGCCGCGACAGGATCCTACGAGCAGTACTTC.

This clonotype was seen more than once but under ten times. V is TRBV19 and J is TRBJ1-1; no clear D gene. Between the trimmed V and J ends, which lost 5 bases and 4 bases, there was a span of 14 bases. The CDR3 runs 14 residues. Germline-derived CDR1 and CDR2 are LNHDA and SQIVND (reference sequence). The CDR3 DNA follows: TGTGCCAGTAGTTACACAGCCCTGGTCACTGAAGCTTTCTTT. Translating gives CASSYTALVTEAFF. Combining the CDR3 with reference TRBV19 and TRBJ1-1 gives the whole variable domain DGGITQSPKYLFRKEGQNVTLSCEQNLNHDAMYWYRQDPGQGLRLIYYSQIVNDFQKGDIAEGYSVSREKKESFPLTVTSAQKNPTAFYLCASSYTALVTEAFFGQGTRLTVV.

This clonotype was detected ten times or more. CDR3 sequence reads: CASSLLAGGDTGELFF. Written as DNA, the CDR3 is TGCGCCAGCAGCTTGCTGGCGGGAGGTGACACCGGGGAGCTGTTTTTT. The rearrangement uses TRBV5-1 and TRBJ2-2; TRBD2 aligns across 8 bases. The CDR3 covers 16 residues. The V gene end was trimmed by 1 base and the J gene end by 3 bases; junction bases not matched to a gene: 5. From germline, CDR1 is SGHRS and CDR2 YFSETQ.

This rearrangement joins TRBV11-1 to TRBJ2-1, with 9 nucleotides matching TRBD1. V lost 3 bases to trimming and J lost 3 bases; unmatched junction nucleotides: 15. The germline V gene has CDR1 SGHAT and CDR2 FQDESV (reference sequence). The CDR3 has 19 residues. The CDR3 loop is CASSFVPGQGLSLYNEQFF. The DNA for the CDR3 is TGTGCCAGCAGCTTTGTCCCGGGACAGGGTTTAAGCCTCTACAATGAGCAGTTCTTC.